What follows is one T cell receptor (beta chain) and its context. Its matching antigen is unknown. The data were taken from a study of shared clonotypes between healthy human individuals. Study results and caveats: A handful of donors showed sharing of approximately 4.7% of naive CD4 clonotypes.

Data came from immunoSEQ multiplex PCR; TCRdb stores just in-frame clones and leaves some out. The sample consists of millions of clones, around nine tenths of them appearing once. The germline V and J ends were trimmed by 5 bases and 1 base, with 18 bases remaining between them. Germline-derived CDR1 and CDR2 are SGHAT and FQNNGV. There are 17 residues in the CDR3. This TCR came from a man in his late teens or twenties in good health. The chain links TRBV11-2 to TRBJ1-5, with D possibly being TRBD1 (5 bases). The sequencing sample was made of naive CD4+ T cells sorted from blood. The subset was: CD45RA+ positively selected. The CDR3 region has the DNA TGTGCCAGCAGCCAAGCTACTGGGACCGGGAGCAATCAGCCCCAGCATTTT. The encoded protein is CASSQATGTGSNQPQHF.